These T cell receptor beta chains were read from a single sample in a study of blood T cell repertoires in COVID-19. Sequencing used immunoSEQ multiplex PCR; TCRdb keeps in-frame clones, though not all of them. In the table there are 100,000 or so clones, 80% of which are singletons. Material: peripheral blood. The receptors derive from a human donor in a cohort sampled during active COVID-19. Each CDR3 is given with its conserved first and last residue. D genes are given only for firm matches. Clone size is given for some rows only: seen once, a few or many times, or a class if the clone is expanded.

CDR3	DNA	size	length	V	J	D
CATSDSDPTGVAKNIQYF	TGTGCCACCAGTGATTCCGATCCCACAGGTGTAGCCAAAAACATTCAGTACTTC	NA	18	TRBV24-1	TRBJ2-4	NA
CASSTNTNYGYTF	TGTGCCAGCAGTACTAATACTAACTATGGCTACACCTTC	NA	13	TRBV28	TRBJ1-2	NA
CASSPAAGGPVPFNEQFF	TGTGCCAGTAGTCCTGCAGCGGGAGGGCCGGTTCCGTTCAATGAGCAGTTCTTC	NA	18	TRBV19	TRBJ2-1	TRBD2
CASSVSGGAQYF	TGCGCCAGCAGTGTATCGGGAGGGGCGCAGTATTTT	NA	12	TRBV10-1	TRBJ2-3	TRBD2
CASSLQEGNTEAFF	TGTGCCAGCAGCCTACAGGAGGGGAACACTGAAGCTTTCTTT	NA	14	TRBV6-4	TRBJ1-1	NA
CASSLARGSSYEQYF	TGTGCCAGCAGCTTAGCGCGGGGGAGCTCCTACGAGCAGTACTTC	NA	15	TRBV7-9	TRBJ2-7	TRBD2
CASSPNSGTGEQYF	TGCGCCAGCAGCCCGAATTCCGGGACAGGGGAGCAGTACTTC	NA	14	TRBV5-1	TRBJ2-7	TRBD1
CASSPITGVDGYTF	TGTGCCAGCTCCCCCATTACAGGGGTGGATGGCTACACCTTC	NA	14	TRBV18	TRBJ1-2	TRBD1
CASMEQNTEAFF	TGCGCCAGCATGGAGCAGAACACTGAAGCTTTCTTT	NA	12	TRBV5-1	TRBJ1-1	NA
CASTLGTGLTYEQYF	TGTGCCAGCACCCTTGGGACAGGATTAACCTACGAGCAGTACTTC	NA	15	TRBV7-2	TRBJ2-7	TRBD1
CAWSRQDNQPQHF	TGTGCCTGGAGTCGACAGGACAATCAGCCCCAGCATTTT	NA	13	TRBV30	TRBJ1-5	NA
CASSFKGAPGNTIYF	TGTGCCAGCAGTTTTAAAGGGGCGCCGGGAAACACCATATATTTT	NA	15	TRBV27	TRBJ1-3	NA
CASSLQGGGEQYF	TGTGCCAGCAGTTTGCAGGGAGGTGGCGAGCAGTACTTC	NA	13	TRBV28	TRBJ2-7	NA
CASSLGLAATYEQYF	TGTGCCAGCAGCTTAGGGCTAGCGGCCACCTACGAGCAGTACTTC	NA	15	TRBV7-3	TRBJ2-7	TRBD2
CASSLGAGRTSYNEQFF	TGCGCCAGCAGCTTGGGGGCGGGACGGACCTCCTACAATGAGCAGTTCTTC	NA	17	TRBV5-1	TRBJ2-1	NA
CASSLSGPHTSSYSYEQYF	TGTGCCAGCAGTTTATCGGGGCCCCACACTAGCTCCTACTCCTACGAGCAGTACTTC	once	19	TRBV27	TRBJ2-7	NA
CASSQVGMGNYEQYF	TGTGCCAGCAGCCAGGTGGGTATGGGCAACTACGAGCAGTACTTC	NA	15	TRBV11-3	TRBJ2-7	NA
CASSLGGGRGNQPQHF	TGTGCCAGCAGCTTGGGGGGAGGGAGGGGGAATCAGCCCCAGCATTTT	NA	16	TRBV5-4	TRBJ1-5	NA
CANGQGNEQYF	TGTGCCAACGGACAGGGAAACGAGCAGTACTTC	NA	11	TRBV2	TRBJ2-7	TRBD1
CASSAGLAGDYEQYF	TGTGCCAGCAGCGCCGGCCTAGCGGGAGACTACGAGCAGTACTTC	NA	15	TRBV9	TRBJ2-7	TRBD2
CASSPGWGGNQPQHF	TGTGCCAGCTCACCAGGGTGGGGGGGCAATCAGCCCCAGCATTTT	NA	15	TRBV18	TRBJ1-5	NA
CASSLVTGGREQYF	TGCGCCAGCAGCTTGGTAACAGGGGGGCGCGAGCAGTACTTC	once	14	TRBV5-1	TRBJ2-7	TRBD1
CASSLGGTGLYEQYF	TGTGCCAGCAGTTTGGGGGGGACAGGGCTCTACGAGCAGTACTTC	NA	15	TRBV28	TRBJ2-7	TRBD1
CASSSPFGQGDYGYTF	TGTGCCAGTAGTTCCCCCTTCGGACAGGGGGACTATGGCTACACCTTC	few	16	TRBV19	TRBJ1-2	TRBD1
CASSSENYGYTF	TGTGCCAGCAGTTCGGAGAACTATGGCTACACCTTC	few	12	TRBV6-6	TRBJ1-2	NA
CAWSLELSGANVLTF	TGTGCCTGGTCCCTCGAGCTCTCTGGGGCCAACGTCCTGACTTTC	few	15	TRBV30	TRBJ2-6	NA
CSVPGDTEAFF	TGCAGTGTACCCGGGGACACTGAAGCTTTCTTT	NA	11	TRBV20-1	TRBJ1-1	NA
CASSEAGAPYEQYF	TGTGCCAGCAGTGAAGCAGGGGCCCCCTACGAGCAGTACTTC	NA	14	TRBV6-1	TRBJ2-7	NA